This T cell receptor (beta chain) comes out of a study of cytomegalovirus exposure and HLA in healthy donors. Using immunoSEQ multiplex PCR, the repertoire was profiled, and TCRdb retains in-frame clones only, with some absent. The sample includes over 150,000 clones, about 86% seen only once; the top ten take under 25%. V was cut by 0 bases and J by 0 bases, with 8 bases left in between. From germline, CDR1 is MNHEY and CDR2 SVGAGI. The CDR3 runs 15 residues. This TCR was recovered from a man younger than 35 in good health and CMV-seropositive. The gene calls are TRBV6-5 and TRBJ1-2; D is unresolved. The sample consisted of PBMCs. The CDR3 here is CASSYSGGANYGYTF. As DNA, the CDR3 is TGTGCCAGCAGTTACTCTGGCGGCGCTAACTATGGCTACACCTTC.